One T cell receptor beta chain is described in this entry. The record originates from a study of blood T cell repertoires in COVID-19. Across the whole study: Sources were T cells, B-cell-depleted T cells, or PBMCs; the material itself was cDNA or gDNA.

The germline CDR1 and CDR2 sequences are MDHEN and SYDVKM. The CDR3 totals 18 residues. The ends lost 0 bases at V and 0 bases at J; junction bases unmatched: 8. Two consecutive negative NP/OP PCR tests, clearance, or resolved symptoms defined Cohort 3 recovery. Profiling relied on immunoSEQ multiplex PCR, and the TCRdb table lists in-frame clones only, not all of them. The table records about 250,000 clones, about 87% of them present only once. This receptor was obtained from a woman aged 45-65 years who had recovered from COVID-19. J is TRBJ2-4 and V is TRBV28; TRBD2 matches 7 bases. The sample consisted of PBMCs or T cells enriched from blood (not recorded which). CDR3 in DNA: TGTGCCAGCAGTTTATGGGGCGGGGGAAGTCTAGCCAAAAACATTCAGTACTTC. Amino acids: CASSLWGGGSLAKNIQYF.